Shown below are 8 T cell receptor beta chains from a single sample sequenced in a study of shared clonotypes between healthy human individuals. The method was immunoSEQ multiplex PCR; TCRdb's version includes in-frame clones alone and lacks a portion of them. The table lists more than 2,000,000 clones, 80% to 95% of them singletons. The sequencing input was naive CD4+ T cells from PBMCs. Documented subset: CD45RA+ positively selected. The source of these receptors is a man between 18 and 29 years old in good health. Some clones in this sample may be carry-over from other donors' samples.

The chain employs TRBV21-1 and TRBJ2-2; the table's TRBD1 call for D was not verified on the DNA. TRBV21-1 is a pseudogene locus. The CDR3 spans 16 residues. CDR3 nucleotide sequence: TGTGCCAGCAGCAACCCTCTCGGACAGGGGGGCCGGGAGCTGTTTTTT. As protein: CASSNPLGQGGRELFF.

CDR3 loop: CSVPGLAGGRNEQFF. CDR3 bases: TGCAGCGTTCCGGGACTAGCGGGAGGAAGGAATGAGCAGTTCTTC. The chain is built from TRBV29-1 and TRBJ2-1; 15 nucleotides align to TRBD2. Unmatched junction bases numbered 6, after V lost 5 bases and J lost 7 bases. Germline V gene data show CDR1 as SQVTM and CDR2 as ANQGSEA. The CDR3 length is 15 residues.

The chain has TRBV4-2 and TRBJ1-2; D is perhaps TRBD1 (5 bases). The CDR3 sequence is 16 residues long. Deletions cut 0 bases from V and 3 bases from J, with 14 bases between. From germline, CDR1 is LGHNA and CDR2 YNFKEQ. The CDR3 region is CASSQDSGPNYYGYTF. CDR3 nucleotides: TGTGCCAGCAGCCAAGATTCAGGGCCCAACTACTATGGCTACACCTTC.

V and J are TRBV14 and TRBJ2-5; tentatively, D is TRBD1 (6 bases). V was cut by 1 base and J by 6 bases, with 15 bases left in between. The CDR3 runs 15 residues. The V gene's germline CDR1 is SGHDN and CDR2 FVKESK. CDR3 sequence (DNA): TGTGCCAGCAGCCAAGGGACAGAGAAGATTAAGACCCAGTACTTC. Residues: CASSQGTEKIKTQYF.

This chain links TRBV7-9 with TRBJ2-3; D might be TRBD1 or TRBD2, each matching 5 bases. Germline values: CDR1 SEHNR, CDR2 FQNEAQ (reference sequence). The CDR3 extends over 17 amino acids. Trimming took off 5 bases at V and 0 bases at J, with 18 bases between the two ends. This chain's CDR3 is CASSPRVRGTSTDTQYF. DNA of the CDR3: TGTGCCAGCAGCCCTCGCGTGAGGGGAACTAGCACAGATACGCAGTATTTT.

V and J are TRBV5-1 and TRBJ2-5; D remains ambiguous. The V end was cut by 4 bases, the J end by 2 bases, with 12 bases between. This CDR3 has 14 amino acids. In germline, CDR1 is SGHRS, CDR2 YFSETQ. For the CDR3, the DNA is TGCGCCAGCAGCGATAGGACGAGACAAGAGACCCAGTACTTC. Residues: CASSDRTRQETQYF.

This clone was seen a single time. The V call is TRBV7-8, the J call TRBJ2-3; D is perhaps TRBD2 (6 bases). V lost 4 bases to trimming and J lost 13 bases, with 15 bases between them. The CDR3 spans 12 residues. From germline, CDR1 is SGHVS and CDR2 FQNEAQ. The CDR3 sequence: CASSSGTLWKYF. The CDR3 DNA follows: TGTGCCAGCAGCTCAGGGACTCTATGGAAGTATTTT. The variable domain in full, completed from reference TRBV7-8 and TRBJ2-3, reads GAGVSQSPRYKVAKRGQDVALRCDPISGHVSLFWYQQALGQGPEFLTYFQNEAQLDKSGLPSDRFFAERPEGSVSTLKIQRTQQEDSAVYLCASSSGTLWKYFGPGTRLTVL.

The rearrangement joins TRBV28 to TRBJ2-7; 8 bases are a match to TRBD1. Germline lookup yields CDR1 MDHEN and CDR2 SYDVKM. The CDR3 consists of 16 residues. V shed 6 bases and J 4 bases; nucleotides not matched to a gene: 14. CDR3 in DNA: TGTGCCAGCAGGACCGGGGCCTGGACAGGGACATACGAGCAGTACTTC. This gives the protein CASRTGAWTGTYEQYF.